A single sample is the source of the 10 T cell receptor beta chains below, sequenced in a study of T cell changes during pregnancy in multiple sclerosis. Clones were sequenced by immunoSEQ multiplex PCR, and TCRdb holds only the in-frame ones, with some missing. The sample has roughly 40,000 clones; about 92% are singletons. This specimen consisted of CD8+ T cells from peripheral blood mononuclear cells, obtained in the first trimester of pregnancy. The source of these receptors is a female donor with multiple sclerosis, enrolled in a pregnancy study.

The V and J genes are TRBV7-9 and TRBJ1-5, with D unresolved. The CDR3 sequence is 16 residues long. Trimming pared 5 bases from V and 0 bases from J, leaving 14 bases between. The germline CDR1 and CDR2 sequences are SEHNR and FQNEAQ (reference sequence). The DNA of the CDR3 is TGTGCCAGCAGCATATGGACGGGGAATAGCAATCAGCCCCAGCATTTT. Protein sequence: CASSIWTGNSNQPQHF.

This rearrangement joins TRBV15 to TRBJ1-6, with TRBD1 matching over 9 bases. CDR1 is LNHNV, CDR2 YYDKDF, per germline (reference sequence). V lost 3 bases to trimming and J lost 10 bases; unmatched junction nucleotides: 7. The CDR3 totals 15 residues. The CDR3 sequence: CATSSIQGARSPLHF. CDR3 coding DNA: TGTGCCACCAGCAGCATACAGGGGGCAAGGTCACCCCTCCACTTT.

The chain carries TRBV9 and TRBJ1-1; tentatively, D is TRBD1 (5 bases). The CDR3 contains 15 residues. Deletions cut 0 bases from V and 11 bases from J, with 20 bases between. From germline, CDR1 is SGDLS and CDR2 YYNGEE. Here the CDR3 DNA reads TGTGCCAGCAGCGTAGGGGGTGCGGGGACGGAGGGGGCTTTCTTT. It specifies CASSVGGAGTEGAFF.

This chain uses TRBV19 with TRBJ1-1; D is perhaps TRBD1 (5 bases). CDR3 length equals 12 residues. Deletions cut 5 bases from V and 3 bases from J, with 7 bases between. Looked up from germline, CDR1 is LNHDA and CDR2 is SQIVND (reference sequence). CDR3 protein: CASSDSHTEAFF. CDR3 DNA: TGTGCCAGTAGTGACAGTCACACTGAAGCTTTCTTT.

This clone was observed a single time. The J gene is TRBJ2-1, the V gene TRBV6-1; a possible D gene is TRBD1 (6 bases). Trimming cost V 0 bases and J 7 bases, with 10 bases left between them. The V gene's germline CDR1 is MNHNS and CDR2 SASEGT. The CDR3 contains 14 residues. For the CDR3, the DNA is TGTGCCAGCAGTGAAGCATGGGGGCCAAATGAGCAGTTCTTC. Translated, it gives CASSEAWGPNEQFF.

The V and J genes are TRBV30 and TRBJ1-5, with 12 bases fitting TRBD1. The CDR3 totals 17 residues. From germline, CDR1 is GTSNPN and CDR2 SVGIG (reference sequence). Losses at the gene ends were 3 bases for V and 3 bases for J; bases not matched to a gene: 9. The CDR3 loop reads CAWSAGTGGVNNQPQHF. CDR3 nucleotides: TGTGCCTGGAGCGCCGGGACAGGGGGCGTCAACAATCAGCCCCAGCATTTT.

CDR3 nucleotide sequence: TGTGCCAGCAGTGAGAGAAGTGAAGGGGGCGTCACTGGGGCCAACGTCCTGACTTTC. Amino acid sequence: CASSERSEGGVTGANVLTF. The chain recombines TRBV2 with TRBJ2-6; 7 bases map to TRBD1. The CDR3 runs to 19 residues. CDR1 is SNHLY and CDR2 is FYNNEI in the germline V gene. V shed 3 bases and J 2 bases; nucleotides not matched to a gene: 13.

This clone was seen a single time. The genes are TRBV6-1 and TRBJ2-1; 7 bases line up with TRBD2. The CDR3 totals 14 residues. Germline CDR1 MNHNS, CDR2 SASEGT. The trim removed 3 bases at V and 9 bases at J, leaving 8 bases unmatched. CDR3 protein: CASSDLRTSAEQFF. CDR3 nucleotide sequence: TGTGCCAGCAGTGACCTCCGTACTAGCGCTGAGCAGTTCTTC.

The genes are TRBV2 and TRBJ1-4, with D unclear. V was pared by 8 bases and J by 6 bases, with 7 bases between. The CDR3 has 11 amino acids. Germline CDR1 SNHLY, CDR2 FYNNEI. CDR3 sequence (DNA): TGTGCCAGCTCCCGGGATGAAAAACTGTTTTTT. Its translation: CASSRDEKLFF.

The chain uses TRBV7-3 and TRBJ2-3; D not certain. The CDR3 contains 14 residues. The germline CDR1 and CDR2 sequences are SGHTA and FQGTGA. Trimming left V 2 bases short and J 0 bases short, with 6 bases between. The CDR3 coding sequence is TGTGCCAGCAGCTTAGAACAGAGCACAGATACGCAGTATTTT. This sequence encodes CASSLEQSTDTQYF.